The 22 T cell receptor beta chains below were found in one sample sequenced in a study of shared clonotypes between healthy human individuals. Assay used: immunoSEQ multiplex PCR; TCRdb lists only in-frame clones, some missing. The data contain about 2.3 million clones, more than 80% of them singletons. The sample comprised naive CD4+ T cells from PBMCs. Subset of the sample: CD45RA+ positively selected. Receptor source: a young man in good health. Some clones in this sample may be carry-over from other donors' samples.

The rearrangement joins TRBV5-1 to TRBJ2-2; tentatively, D is TRBD1 (6 bases). With 3 bases removed from V and 6 bases from J, the gap between germline ends came to 12 bases. Germline V lookup: CDR1 SGHRS, CDR2 YFSETQ. CDR3 length: 14 residues. The CDR3 loop reads CASSYQTGSGELFF. CDR3 sequence (DNA): TGCGCCAGCAGCTACCAAACAGGGTCCGGGGAGCTGTTTTTT.

Details on this clone: This sample also contains other DNA sequences that code for the same CDR3. The V and J genes are TRBV5-4 and TRBJ1-5; tentatively, D is TRBD1 (5 bases). The CDR3 length is 15 residues. Germline assignment: CDR1 SGHNT and CDR2 YYREEE (reference sequence). V was clipped by 0 bases and J by 4 bases, with 11 bases between them. Written as DNA, the CDR3 is TGTGCCAGCAGCTTGGCGGGGACGGGAAATCAGCCCCAGCATTTT. Translation: CASSLAGTGNQPQHF.

The V call is TRBV5-4, the J call TRBJ2-2; 16 nucleotides align to TRBD2. Germline lookup yields CDR1 SGHNT and CDR2 YYREEE (reference sequence). This CDR3 region has 19 residues. J gave up 5 bases and V 3 bases, and 10 bases lay outside the gene matches. CDR3 nucleotide sequence: TGTGCCAGCAGCTCGGGACTAGCGGGAGGGAAACCGGGGACCGGGGAGCTGTTTTTT. Protein product: CASSSGLAGGKPGTGELFF.

CDR3 bases: TGTGCCAGCAGCGAGATCGGGACGAAATACAATGAGCAGTTCTTC. Its translation: CASSEIGTKYNEQFF. This chain joins TRBV6-6 and TRBJ2-1, with D perhaps matching TRBD1 or TRBD2 (5 bases each). CDR1 is MNHNY and CDR2 is SVGAGI in the germline V gene (reference sequence). CDR3 length: 15 residues. The V and J ends lost 6 bases and 4 bases respectively, with 16 bases between them.

J is TRBJ2-7 and V is TRBV18; no firm D call. The CDR3 consists of 14 residues. V lost 3 bases and J 0 bases, leaving 9 bases between the germline ends. Germline V gives CDR1 KGHSH, CDR2 LQKENI. CDR3 region: CASSPGRVSYEQYF. In DNA, the CDR3 is TGTGCCAGCTCACCGGGAAGGGTCTCCTACGAGCAGTACTTC.

As for this clone: This CDR3 is also generated by other DNA sequences in the sample. CDR3 residues: CASSRDRANYGYTF. Written as DNA, the CDR3 is TGCGCCAGCAGCCGGGACAGGGCTAACTATGGCTACACCTTC. The chain employs TRBV5-1 and TRBJ1-2; 9 bases map to TRBD1. This CDR3 region has 14 residues. V shed 4 bases, J shed 0 bases, and the junction held 1 base outside the gene matches. CDR1 SGHRS and CDR2 YFSETQ come from the germline V gene.

The chain employs TRBV11-2 and TRBJ1-2, with 8 bases aligning to TRBD1. The CDR3 is 14 amino acids. V gave up 4 bases and J gave up 6 bases; unmatched junction bases: 7. Per the germline V gene, CDR1 is SGHAT and CDR2 is FQNNGV. Here the CDR3 reads CASSSGQGNDGYTF. DNA of the CDR3: TGTGCCAGCAGCTCCGGACAGGGTAATGATGGCTACACCTTC.

The chain carries TRBV5-1 and TRBJ1-1; 7 positions agree with TRBD1. CDR1 and CDR2 (germline): SGHRS, YFSETQ. This CDR3 comprises 14 residues. Trimming cost V 4 bases and J 2 bases; bases outside gene matches: 5. For the CDR3, the DNA is TGCGCCAGCAGCCAACAGGGGTTTAACACTGAAGCTTTCTTT. Translating it yields CASSQQGFNTEAFF.

This chain's CDR3 is CASQREVSYNEQFF. In DNA, the CDR3 is TGTGCCAGTCAGCGGGAGGTCTCCTACAATGAGCAGTTCTTC. V usage is TRBV6-1 and J usage is TRBJ2-1, with 9 bases lining up with TRBD2. The CDR3 has 14 amino acids. Trimming at V came to 9 bases and at J to 0 bases, leaving 3 bases not matched to a gene. CDR1 and CDR2 from the germline V gene are MNHNS and SASEGT.

The CDR3 here is CASSLALGRADTQYF. The CDR3 bases are TGCGCCAGCAGCTTGGCTTTGGGGAGAGCAGATACGCAGTATTTT. The chain has TRBV5-1 and TRBJ2-3; TRBD2 is a possible D gene (5 bases). CDR1 SGHRS and CDR2 YFSETQ come from the germline V gene. The germline V and J ends were trimmed by 0 bases and 4 bases, with 12 bases remaining between them. The CDR3 is made up of 15 amino acids.

The chain uses TRBV7-9 and TRBJ1-4; D gene unclear. Germline V CDR1 and CDR2: SEHNR, FQNEAQ (reference sequence). There are 16 residues in the CDR3. V lost 1 base and J 7 bases, leaving 16 bases between the germline ends. CDR3 coding DNA: TGTGCCAGCAGCTTAGAGGGAGCGGGGTTTTTTGAAAAACTGTTTTTT. Translating gives CASSLEGAGFFEKLFF.

V is TRBV9 and J is TRBJ2-1, with TRBD2 matching 8 bases. CDR1 and CDR2 (germline): SGDLS, YYNGEE. The CDR3 consists of 14 residues. The ends lost 7 bases at V and 3 bases at J; junction bases unmatched: 6. The CDR3 DNA follows: TGTGCCAGCTCCTTAGCGGGAAACTACAATGAGCAGTTCTTC. It is translated as CASSLAGNYNEQFF.

The rearrangement joins TRBV11-2 to TRBJ2-7; 10 bases match TRBD2. The CDR3 is made up of 15 amino acids. Unmatched junction bases numbered 4, after V lost 1 base and J lost 4 bases. Germline V CDR1 and CDR2: SGHAT, FQNNGV. CDR3 in DNA: TGTGCCAGCAGCTTAGGGTCTAGCGGGAGTTACGAGCAGTACTTC. It yields the protein CASSLGSSGSYEQYF.

The V and J genes are TRBV7-9 and TRBJ2-2, with TRBD1 as a possible D gene (5 bases). This CDR3 spans 16 amino acids. Germline lookup yields CDR1 SEHNR and CDR2 FQNEAQ (reference sequence). Trimming shortened V by 5 bases and J by 8 bases, and 21 bases separated the two germline ends. The CDR3 nucleotides read TGTGCCAGCAGCCATGTCCAGGGTGGTAATGAGGGGGAGCTGTTTTTT. Protein: CASSHVQGGNEGELFF. The variable domain in full, completed from reference TRBV7-9 and TRBJ2-2, reads DTGVSQNPRHKITKRGQNVTFRCDPISEHNRLYWYRQTLGQGPEFLTYFQNEAQLEKSRLLSDRFSAERPKGSFSTLEIQRTEQGDSAMYLCASSHVQGGNEGELFFGEGSRLTVL.

As for this clone: At the DNA level, this CDR3 is encoded by other sequences in the same sample as well. The V gene is TRBV2, the J gene TRBJ2-7; D unresolved. CDR3 length equals 12 residues. Germline V gene lookup returns CDR1 SNHLY and CDR2 FYNNEI. Trimming shortened V by 4 bases and J by 0 bases, and 4 bases separated the two germline ends. CDR3 coding DNA: TGTGCCAGCAGTGGAGGCTCCTACGAGCAGTACTTC. Translation gives CASSGGSYEQYF.

The chain couples TRBV4-3 to TRBJ1-2; tentative D call: TRBD1 (5 bases). The germline CDR1 and CDR2 sequences are LGHNA and YSLEER. This CDR3 is built from 17 residues. V was trimmed by 0 bases and J by 5 bases, leaving 19 bases between them. The CDR3 is CASSQEGTINKGYGYTF. The CDR3 DNA sequence: TGCGCCAGCAGCCAAGAGGGGACGATTAATAAGGGATATGGCTACACCTTC.

The J gene is TRBJ1-1, the V gene TRBV18, with D possibly matching TRBD1 (6 bases). V was pared by 3 bases and J by 8 bases, with 16 bases between. Germline assignment: CDR1 KGHSH and CDR2 LQKENI. The CDR3 length is 14 residues. The CDR3 DNA follows: TGTGCCAGCTCACCCCGGACAGTTTTTGCCGAAGCTTTCTTT. Translated: CASSPRTVFAEAFF.

The J gene is TRBJ2-7, the V gene TRBV18; 9 bases match TRBD2. This CDR3 is 14 amino acids long. V lost 3 bases to trimming and J lost 7 bases; unmatched junction nucleotides: 7. CDR1 and CDR2 from the germline V gene are KGHSH and LQKENI. The CDR3: CASSPQTSGQEQYF. CDR3 in DNA: TGTGCCAGCTCACCGCAGACTAGCGGACAGGAGCAGTACTTC.

V is TRBV9 and J is TRBJ2-7; TRBD2 might be the D (6 bases). The V gene lost 0 bases and the J gene lost 0 bases, with 10 bases spanning the gap. CDR3 length: 15 amino acids. Germline V gene lookup returns CDR1 SGDLS and CDR2 YYNGEE. The CDR3 loop is CASSVDVGSSYEQYF. CDR3 nucleotides: TGTGCCAGCAGCGTAGATGTCGGGAGCTCCTACGAGCAGTACTTC. The whole variable domain, remainder taken from reference TRBV9 and TRBJ2-7, is DSGVTQTPKHLITATGQRVTLRCSPRSGDLSVYWYQQSLDQGLQFLIQYYNGEERAKGNILERFSAQQFPDLHSELNLSSLELGDSALYFCASSVDVGSSYEQYFGPGTRLTVT.

This clone was seen once. The rearrangement joins TRBV7-2 to TRBJ2-7, with D maybe TRBD1 (6 bases). The CDR3 covers 14 residues. Between the trimmed V and J ends, which lost 9 bases and 3 bases, there was a span of 18 bases. The germline CDR1 and CDR2 sequences are SGHTA and FQGNSA. CDR3 coding DNA: TGTGCCAGTACCACATACACAGGGAGCTACGAGCAGTACTTC. Protein product: CASTTYTGSYEQYF.

This sequence joins TRBV28 and TRBJ2-5; D may correspond to TRBD1 or TRBD2 (6 bases each). The length of the CDR3 is 20 residues. Germline CDR1 reads MDHEN; CDR2 reads SYDVKM. The V gene lost 6 bases and the J gene lost 4 bases, with 33 bases spanning the gap. The CDR3 coding sequence is TGTGCCAGCAGCCCTCCCCGGTACAGGGCGGACTTAACAGCGGGAGAGACCCAGTACTTC. Its protein is CASSPPRYRADLTAGETQYF.

The chain uses TRBV4-1 and TRBJ1-5; D remains ambiguous. Per the germline V gene, CDR1 is MGHRA and CDR2 is YSYEKL. The CDR3 runs to 16 residues. Deletions cut 4 bases from V and 4 bases from J, with 17 bases between. The CDR3 loop is CASSPRRQDGNQPQHF. CDR3 bases: TGCGCCAGCAGCCCCCGAAGGCAGGATGGAAATCAGCCCCAGCATTTT.